The 13 T cell receptor beta chains reported below all come from one sample, sequenced in a study of CD8+ T cells in alopecia areata. Noted treatment: oral pan-JAK inhibitor, 5-10 mg twice daily. Following RNA extraction, reverse transcription yielded cDNA that acted as the sequencing template. The repertoire was sequenced with immunoSEQ multiplex PCR; TCRdb's copy has only in-frame clones and lacks some. Among about 150,000 clones, 45% to 60% were seen once, and the ten largest hold about 15%. Sequenced material: CD8+ T cells sorted from blood, taken at week 4, from a patient treated with tofacitinib. Receptor source: a human donor with alopecia areata.

The chain links TRBV13 to TRBJ2-5; D is uncertain. The germline V gene encodes CDR1 PRHDT and CDR2 FYEKMQ (reference sequence). This CDR3 spans 13 amino acids. Trimming cost V 1 base and J 7 bases, with 10 bases left between them. The chain's CDR3 is CASSLASAGTQYF. CDR3 sequence (DNA): TGTGCCAGCAGCTTAGCCAGCGCCGGGACCCAGTACTTC. The whole variable domain, remainder taken from reference TRBV13 and TRBJ2-5, is AAGVIQSPRHLIKEKRETATLKCYPIPRHDTVYWYQQGPGQDPQFLISFYEKMQSDKGSIPDRFSAQQFSDYHSELNMSSLELGDSALYFCASSLASAGTQYFGPGTRLLVL.

For the CDR3, the DNA is TGTGCCAGCAGTTGGCAGGGGGATGAGCAGTTCTTC. Its translation is CASSWQGDEQFF. V and J are TRBV6-5 and TRBJ2-1; TRBD1 matches at 7 bases. CDR3 length equals 12 residues. The germline V gene encodes CDR1 MNHEY and CDR2 SVGAGI. J lost 8 bases, V lost 4 bases, and 2 bases had no gene match.

This chain links TRBV11-2 with TRBJ2-1; 11 bases align to TRBD1. CDR3 length: 13 residues. With 7 bases clipped from V and 16 bases from J, the junction kept 12 bases outside the gene matches. The germline V gene has CDR1 SGHAT and CDR2 FQNNGV. In nucleotides, the CDR3 is TGTGCCAGCATTAGGACAGGGGGCAACGTTGGATTCTTC. Protein product: CASIRTGGNVGFF. The full variable domain, completed using reference TRBV11-2 and TRBJ2-1, is EAGVAQSPRYKIIEKRQSVAFWCNPISGHATLYWYQQILGQGPKLLIQFQNNGVVDDSQLPKDRFSAERLKGVDSTLKIQPAKLEDSAVYLCASIRTGGNVGFFGPGTRLTVL.

The chain couples TRBV29-1 to TRBJ1-1; a weak D match, TRBD1 (5 bases). V lost 6 bases and J 12 bases, leaving 17 bases between the germline ends. Germline values: CDR1 SQVTM, CDR2 ANQGSEA. This CDR3 is built from 11 residues. The CDR3, as DNA: TGCAGCGTGCCCCGGGGGGAGTCATCTTTCTTT. Encoded protein: CSVPRGESSFF.

The gene calls are TRBV2 and TRBJ1-2; weak D call: TRBD1 (5 bases). The V gene lost 7 bases and the J gene lost 4 bases, with 13 bases spanning the gap. Germline lookup yields CDR1 SNHLY and CDR2 FYNNEI. This CDR3 is 13 amino acids long. CDR3 nucleotide sequence: TGTGCCAGCAATATGGACACTTCCTATGGCTACACCTTC. Its protein product is CASNMDTSYGYTF. The full variable domain, in which reference TRBV2 and TRBJ1-2 provide the parts outside the CDR3, is EPEVTQTPSHQVTQMGQEVILRCVPISNHLYFYWYRQILGQKVEFLVSFYNNEISEKSEIFDDQFSVERPDGSNFTLKIRSTKLEDSAMYFCASNMDTSYGYTFGSGTRLTVV.

The rearrangement joins TRBV7-2 to TRBJ2-7; 10 bases line up with TRBD1. The germline CDR1 and CDR2 sequences are SGHTA and FQGNSA. V was pared by 8 bases and J by 4 bases, with 5 bases of the junction left unmatched. The CDR3 totals 13 residues. CDR3 protein: CASSTGGAYEQYF. The CDR3 region has the DNA TGTGCCAGCTCGACAGGGGGCGCGTACGAGCAGTACTTC.

V usage is TRBV6-1 and J usage is TRBJ1-6; D remains unclear. This CDR3 is 16 amino acids long. Germline V lookup: CDR1 MNHNS, CDR2 SASEGT. V dropped 0 bases and J dropped 7 bases, with 13 bases sitting between them. CDR3 coding DNA: TGTGCCAGCAGTGAAGCGCGGCGGCCGAGGAATTCACCCCTCCACTTT. This encodes CASSEARRPRNSPLHF.

The chain is built from TRBV29-1 and TRBJ1-1; TRBD1 matches at 8 bases. From germline, CDR1 is SQVTM and CDR2 ANQGSEA. The CDR3 is 11 residues long. The trim removed 4 bases at V and 11 bases at J, leaving 6 bases unmatched. The chain's CDR3 is CSVGAGGYAFF. The CDR3 DNA sequence: TGCAGCGTTGGTGCAGGGGGCTACGCTTTCTTT.

The CDR3 DNA reads as TGTGCCTGGACCGGGACAGGGGGCGTAAACTCCTACGAGCAGTACTTC. This codes for CAWTGTGGVNSYEQYF. J is TRBJ2-7 and V is TRBV30; 12 nucleotides agree with TRBD1. The CDR3 length is 16 residues. Per germline, CDR1 GTSNPN and CDR2 SVGIG (reference sequence). With V trimmed by 4 bases and J by 0 bases, 7 bases remained unmatched.

This clone occurred a few times. The rearrangement links TRBV27 to TRBJ2-7; 8 bases line up with TRBD2. Germline CDR1 and CDR2: MNHEY and SMNVEV (reference sequence). The V segment lost 2 bases and the J segment 6 bases; nucleotides outside the gene matches: 6. This CDR3 contains 14 residues. The CDR3 spells CASSLPGTRSEQYF. CDR3 sequence (DNA): TGTGCCAGCAGTTTACCCGGGACTAGAAGCGAGCAGTACTTC.

The genes are TRBV10-3 and TRBJ1-2; 8 positions agree with TRBD1. The ends lost 4 bases at V and 8 bases at J; junction bases unmatched: 6. The length of the CDR3 is 13 residues. Germline CDR1 reads ENHRY; CDR2 reads SYGVKD. The CDR3 nucleotides are TGTGCCATCAGTGGACAGGGGCGAGAAGGCTACACCTTC. Translation gives CAISGQGREGYTF.

This chain links TRBV7-9 with TRBJ1-6, with a tentative D call TRBD1 (5 bases). This CDR3 has 14 residues. V was clipped by 4 bases and J by 13 bases, with 17 bases between them. Germline V gene lookup returns CDR1 SEHNR and CDR2 FQNEAQ (reference sequence). The CDR3 sequence: CASSYGTGKFPLHF. CDR3 nucleotide sequence: TGTGCCAGCAGCTACGGGACGGGGAAATTCCCCCTCCACTTT.

Note on this clone: Sequence at one end of the junction differs from germline and may be a read error. The genes are TRBV13 and TRBJ1-4; a weak D match, TRBD1 (6 bases). The CDR3 consists of 14 residues. Germline CDR1 is PRHDT and CDR2 is FYEKMQ (reference sequence). The CDR3 nucleotides read TGTGCCAGCAGCGTAGGGACATCGAGTGAAAAACTGTTTTTT. Residues: CASSVGTSSEKLFF.